The rows below give T cell receptor beta chains drawn from one sample of a study of shared T cell receptors in the human thymus. The repertoire was sequenced with immunoSEQ multiplex PCR; TCRdb's copy has only in-frame clones and lacks some. Found here are roughly 550,000 clones, approximately 78% of them singletons; the top ten hold roughly 0.013%. This same sample was also part of a study on human thymus T cells.

Source material: thymocytes. The receptors here all came from a boy under two years old with a congenital heart defect. CDR3s include the opening cysteine and the closing phenylalanine or tryptophan. The D gene is left open where the match is weak. Clone size is stated in some rows and not others, as once, few, many or a class when expanded.

J | size | D | V | DNA | CDR3
TRBJ2-2 | NA | TRBD1 | TRBV5-1 | TGCGCCAGCAGCTTGGAGGTCGGGACAGGGGTTGGCACCGGGGAGCTGTTTTTT | CASSLEVGTGVGTGELFF
TRBJ1-1 | once | NA | TRBV6-5 | TGTGCCAGCAGCCACGGACGGGGAACTGAAGCTTTCTTT | CASSHGRGTEAFF
TRBJ2-6 | NA | NA | TRBV28 | TGTGCCAGCAGTGCGAGCGGTGGGGCCAACGTCCTGACTTTC | CASSASGGANVLTF
TRBJ2-4 | NA | TRBD2 | TRBV2 | TGTGCCAGCAGTGGGACTAGCGGGAGGGGGGCCAAAAACATTCAGTACTTC | CASSGTSGRGAKNIQYF
TRBJ2-5 | NA | TRBD1 | TRBV7-2 | TGTGCCAGCAGCTCCTTTGACAGGGCCCAGACCCAGTACTTC | CASSSFDRAQTQYF
TRBJ2-7 | NA | TRBD1 | TRBV6-6 | TGTGCCAGCAGTACGGGACAGGGGGCGTTCGAGCAGTACTTC | CASSTGQGAFEQYF
TRBJ1-3 | few | TRBD1 | TRBV6-1 | TGTGCCAGCAGTGGGACAGGGTCCTCTGGAAACACCATATATTTT | CASSGTGSSGNTIYF
TRBJ1-1 | NA | TRBD1 | TRBV14 | TGTGCCAGCAGCCCCCGGGACAGGAACACTGAAGCTTTCTTT | CASSPRDRNTEAFF
TRBJ1-1 | NA | NA | TRBV19 | TGTGCCAGTACGGGGGACTGGAGCACTGAAGCTTTCTTT | CASTGDWSTEAFF
TRBJ2-1 | NA | TRBD2 | TRBV14 | TGTGCCAGCAGCCAAGAAGCGGGAGAGGTCGATGAGCAGTTCTTC | CASSQEAGEVDEQFF
TRBJ2-5 | NA | NA | TRBV28 | TGTGCCAGCAGTCCTACTACGGAGCAAGAGACCCAGTACTTC | CASSPTTEQETQYF
TRBJ2-5 | NA | TRBD2 | TRBV27 | TGTGCCAGCACCCCCAAAGCGGGAGGTAAAGAGACCCAGTACTTC | CASTPKAGGKETQYF
TRBJ2-2 | NA | TRBD2 | TRBV11-2 | TGTGCCAGCAGCACTCCGGGACTAGCCTCGAGGGACACCGGGGAGCTGTTTTTT | CASSTPGLASRDTGELFF
TRBJ2-7 | NA | TRBD2 | TRBV14 | TGTGCCAGCAGCCCGAGCGGGAGGGTCGACGAGCAGTACTTC | CASSPSGRVDEQYF
TRBJ1-4 | NA | TRBD1 | TRBV5-1 | TGCGCCAGCAGCTTACTGAACCCGGGACAGCTTAATGAAAAACTGTTTTTT | CASSLLNPGQLNEKLFF
TRBJ2-1 | few | TRBD2 | TRBV18 | TGTGCCAGCTCACCACTAGCGGGAGGCTACAATGAGCAGTTCTTC | CASSPLAGGYNEQFF
TRBJ1-4 | NA | NA | TRBV27 | TGTGCCAGCAGTTTCGGTGTGGGGCTAAATGAAAAACTGTTTTTT | CASSFGVGLNEKLFF
TRBJ2-7 | NA | TRBD2 | TRBV4-3 | TGCGCCAGCAGCCAAGATCCGGGGCGGGAGGGCCCCTACGAGCAGTACTTC | CASSQDPGREGPYEQYF
TRBJ2-6 | NA | NA | TRBV2 | TGTGCCAGCTGGGGTGGGCGGAGGCCCTCTGGGGCCAACGTCCTGACTTTC | CASWGGRRPSGANVLTF
TRBJ1-3 | NA | NA | TRBV15 | TGTGCCACCAGCACTCAAACAGGCGTCTCTGGAAACACCATATATTTT | CATSTQTGVSGNTIYF
TRBJ1-1 | NA | NA | TRBV5-1 | TGCGCCAGCAGCCCACAGGTTCTATCGTCGGACACTGAAGCTTTCTTT | CASSPQVLSSDTEAFF
TRBJ2-7 | NA | TRBD1 | TRBV6-1 | TGTGCCAGCAGGGACGGGACAGGGCTATACGAGCAGTACTTC | CASRDGTGLYEQYF
TRBJ1-5 | NA | NA | TRBV19 | TGTGCCAGTAGTATACAAGAACAGGGATGGGGCAATCAGCCCCAGCATTTT | CASSIQEQGWGNQPQHF
TRBJ2-7 | NA | NA | TRBV11-2 | TGTGCCAGCAGCTTAGGCGTCTACGAGCAGTACTTC | CASSLGVYEQYF
TRBJ2-3 | few | TRBD2 | TRBV28 | TGTGCCAGCAGTTGGCCGGGACAGGGAGCTAGCGGGAGGGAATATACGCAGTATTTT | CASSWPGQGASGREYTQYF
TRBJ1-2 | NA | NA | TRBV7-9 | TGTGCCAGCAGCTTACGGGGGGGCGCCAAAATAAAGAATGGCTACACCTTC | CASSLRGGAKIKNGYTF
TRBJ2-1 | NA | TRBD2 | TRBV15 | TGTGCCACCAGCAGGGCCCCCCCGGGACTAGCGGGCGCCCCTGCCCAGTTCTTC | CATSRAPPGLAGAPAQFF
TRBJ1-2 | NA | NA | TRBV7-2 | TGTGCCAGCAGCTTCTTCGGGGACAATTGCTATGGCTACACCTTC | CASSFFGDNCYGYTF
TRBJ2-7 | NA | TRBD1 | TRBV7-9 | TGTGCCAGCAGCCCAGAACCGACAGGGAATGCGGCCTACGAGCAGTACTTC | CASSPEPTGNAAYEQYF
TRBJ2-1 | NA | NA | TRBV6-5 | TGTGCCAGCAGTTACCAGGAAATGGGGGGACACAATGAGCAGTTCTTC | CASSYQEMGGHNEQFF
TRBJ2-7 | once | TRBD2 | TRBV6-1 | TGTGCCAGCAGTGAAGAGGGACTAGCGGGACCTCTTGACGAGCAGTACTTC | CASSEEGLAGPLDEQYF
TRBJ2-1 | NA | TRBD2 | TRBV28 | TGTGCCAGCAGCCCTCGGAGGGAGGGTTACAATGAGCAGTTCTTC | CASSPRREGYNEQFF
TRBJ2-7 | few | NA | TRBV12-5 | TGTGCTAGTGGCTTTCAGGGAGCTAGCGCGTTCTCCTACGAGCAGTACTTC | CASGFQGASAFSYEQYF
TRBJ2-3 | few | TRBD2 | TRBV28 | TGTGCCAGCAGTTTGTCAGGGTGGGCGACTAGCGGGGGGGGACGCACAGATACGCAGTATTTT | CASSLSGWATSGGGRTDTQYF
TRBJ1-4 | once | NA | TRBV5-5 | TGTGCCAGCAGCTTGGTTAGCGGTACTAATGAAAAACTGTTTTTT | CASSLVSGTNEKLFF
TRBJ2-1 | NA | TRBD2 | TRBV30 | TGTGCCTGGAGCAGGACGGGGCGGGAGGTCCATGAGCAGTTCTTC | CAWSRTGREVHEQFF
TRBJ2-7 | NA | NA | TRBV18 | TGTGCCAGCTCACTGGGCTCTACCGCGACAGAGATATACTACGAGCAGTACTTC | CASSLGSTATEIYYEQYF
TRBJ2-7 | NA | NA | TRBV2 | TGTGCCAGCAGTGAATTCCAGTCTTCTTCCTACGAGCAGTACTTC | CASSEFQSSSYEQYF
TRBJ2-1 | NA | TRBD2 | TRBV7-6 | TGTGCCAGCAGCTTGAACATGGGGACTAGCGGGTCCCCCCACAATGAGCAGTTCTTC | CASSLNMGTSGSPHNEQFF